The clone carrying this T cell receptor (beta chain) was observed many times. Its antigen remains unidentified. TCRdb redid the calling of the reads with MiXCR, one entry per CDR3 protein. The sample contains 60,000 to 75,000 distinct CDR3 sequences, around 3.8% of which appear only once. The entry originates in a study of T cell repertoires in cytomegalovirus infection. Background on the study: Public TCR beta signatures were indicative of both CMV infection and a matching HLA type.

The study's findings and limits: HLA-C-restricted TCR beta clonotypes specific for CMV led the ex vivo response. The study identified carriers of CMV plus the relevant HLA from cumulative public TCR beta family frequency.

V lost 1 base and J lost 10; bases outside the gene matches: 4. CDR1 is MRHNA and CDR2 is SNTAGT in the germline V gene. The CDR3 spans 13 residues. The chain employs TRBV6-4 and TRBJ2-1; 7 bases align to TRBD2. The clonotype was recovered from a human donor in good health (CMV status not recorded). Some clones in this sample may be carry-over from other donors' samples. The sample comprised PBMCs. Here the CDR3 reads CASSDFASGEQFF. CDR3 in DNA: TGTGCCAGCAGTGACTTCGCTAGCGGAGAGCAGTTCTTC.